This TCR beta chain was recorded in a study of tumor-infiltrating lymphocytes in glioblastoma multiforme. TCR beta libraries were built from RNA through three nested multiplex PCR rounds using modified ARM-PCR. Input was 0.5 ug total RNA, reverse-transcribed with a C-beta primer. These TCRB libraries lack any described unique molecular identifiers. A single record per CDR3 protein comes from TCRdb applying MiXCR to the multiplex PCR reads. This sample has around 15,000 distinct CDR3 sequences, with 65% to 80% found just once. Notes on the study in general: Unequal TCR RNA per T cell might skew measured clone sizes.

V was pared by 3 bases and J by 7 bases, with 15 bases between. The CDR3 has 14 amino acids. The germline gives CDR1 SGHVS, CDR2 FQNEAQ. Note on this clonotype: Antigen unknown.

V gene TRBV7-8 combines with J gene TRBJ1-2, with D perhaps TRBD1 (5 bases). The sequenced sample was brain tumor tissue. The receptor was derived from a male donor with glioblastoma. CDR3 nucleotides: TGTGCCAGCAGCTTGTCGGACACCGCTGTTGGCTACACCTTC. Protein: CASSLSDTAVGYTF. The whole variable domain, filled in from reference TRBV7-8 and TRBJ1-2, reads GAGVSQSPRYKVAKRGQDVALRCDPISGHVSLFWYQQALGQGPEFLTYFQNEAQLDKSGLPSDRFFAERPEGSVSTLKIQRTQQEDSAVYLCASSLSDTAVGYTFGSGTRLTVV.